This T cell receptor beta chain was captured in a study of T cells in Graves' hyperthyroidism and ophthalmopathy. Patients aged 18 to 65 with hyperthyroidism were newly diagnosed, with duration under 2 months. Findings of the study overall: Ophthalmopathy was model-predicted a median about 6.7 months pre-onset.

Note on this clonotype: The target antigen is unknown.

Researchers took RNA transcripts and amplified the TCR beta CDR3 regions from them. An initial round of RT-PCR targeting the TCR CDR3 relied on the HTBI primer set. Via MiXCR, TCRdb re-called the multiplex PCR reads, giving one row per CDR3 protein. Of a few hundred thousand distinct CDR3 sequences in the sample, 20% to 30% were seen once. The sequencing input was blood. This TCR came from a man aged 45 to 65 with Graves' hyperthyroidism.

CDR3 region: CASTQTSGGTQYF. CDR3 bases: TGTGCCAGCACCCAAACTAGCGGAGGGACCCAGTACTTC. The J gene is TRBJ2-5, the V gene TRBV7-2; TRBD2 matches at 8 bases. Germline-derived CDR1 and CDR2 are SGHTA and FQGNSA. The length of the CDR3 is 13 residues. V gave up 7 bases and J gave up 7 bases; unmatched junction bases: 8.